This T cell receptor beta chain was identified in a study of PD-1 blockade in mismatch repair-deficient tumors. On this clone itself: Its antigen is not identified.

Profiled with immunoSEQ multiplex PCR; TCRdb holds only in-frame clones, not every one. Of 14,000 or so clones in the sample, around four fifths were seen once. Time point specified: roughly ten-day in vitro stimulation with candidate neoantigen peptide 4. Trimming shortened V by 8 bases and J by 0 bases, and 11 bases separated the two germline ends. Germline loops: CDR1 SNHLY, CDR2 FYNNEI. The CDR3 consists of 14 residues. The TCR originated in an adult with mismatch repair-deficient cancer. V is TRBV2 and J is TRBJ2-1; D possibly corresponds to TRBD1 (6 bases). The specimen was cells cultured in vitro, collected from a patient treated with pembrolizumab. For the CDR3, the DNA is TGTGCCAGCTGGACAGCCACCTCCTACAATGAGCAGTTCTTC. This gives the protein CASWTATSYNEQFF.